The rows below give T cell receptor beta chains drawn from one sample of a study of response to subunit inactivated influenza vaccine. MiXCR, run by TCRdb on the RT-PCR reads, gives a single entry per CDR3 protein. The profile shows about half a million distinct CDR3 sequences, about 25% of them singletons. The input for sequencing was CD4+ T cells sorted from PBMCs, taken about 5 days after vaccination. These receptors came from a man aged 45-65 years who received an inactivated influenza vaccine. The CDR3 runs from the conserved cysteine through the conserved F or W. Fields, in order: D gene, V gene, J gene, clone size, CDR3 protein, CDR3 DNA. D genes are given only for firm matches. The size field is filled for only some rows; it gives once, few, many or a size class.

D gene: -
V gene: TRBV7-2
J gene: TRBJ2-7
clone size: few
CDR3 protein: CASSRGRGDEQYF
CDR3 DNA: TGTGCCAGCAGTCGGGGAAGGGGGGACGAGCAGTACTTC

D gene: TRBD2
V gene: TRBV5-1
J gene: TRBJ2-5
clone size: -
CDR3 protein: CASSFEQAGETQYF
CDR3 DNA: TGCGCCAGCAGCTTTGAGCAAGCGGGGGAGACCCAGTACTTC

D gene: TRBD1
V gene: TRBV7-3
J gene: TRBJ2-1
clone size: few
CDR3 protein: CASSQGVVSYNEQFF
CDR3 DNA: TGTGCCAGCAGTCAGGGGGTCGTCTCCTACAATGAGCAGTTCTTC

D gene: TRBD1
V gene: TRBV11-2
J gene: TRBJ2-7
clone size: few
CDR3 protein: CASSLEPGTGVTGQYF
CDR3 DNA: TGTGCCAGCAGCTTAGAGCCCGGGACAGGGGTGACGGGGCAGTACTTC

D gene: -
V gene: TRBV10-3
J gene: TRBJ2-7
clone size: -
CDR3 protein: CAISDVVGVGEQYF
CDR3 DNA: TGTGCCATCAGTGATGTGGTGGGAGTTGGCGAGCAGTACTTC

D gene: -
V gene: TRBV5-5
J gene: TRBJ2-1
clone size: few
CDR3 protein: CASSLVGYLRGDNEQFF
CDR3 DNA: TGTGCCAGCAGCTTGGTTGGTTACCTCAGGGGCGACAATGAGCAGTTCTTC

D gene: -
V gene: TRBV5-6
J gene: TRBJ2-5
clone size: -
CDR3 protein: CASSEFLVVGPETQYF
CDR3 DNA: TGTGCCAGCAGCGAGTTTTTGGTTGTGGGTCCAGAGACCCAGTACTTC

D gene: TRBD1
V gene: TRBV12-3/TRBV12-4
J gene: TRBJ2-7
clone size: -
CDR3 protein: CASSFGTGSSYEQYF
CDR3 DNA: TGTGCCAGCAGTTTCGGGACAGGCAGCTCCTACGAGCAGTACTTC

D gene: -
V gene: TRBV7-8
J gene: TRBJ1-2
clone size: -
CDR3 protein: CASSTQGEIYGYTF
CDR3 DNA: TGTGCCAGCAGCACGCAGGGTGAGATCTATGGCTACACCTTC

D gene: TRBD1
V gene: TRBV28
J gene: TRBJ2-7
clone size: -
CDR3 protein: CASSGTAAYEQYF
CDR3 DNA: TGTGCCAGCAGCGGGACAGCCGCCTACGAGCAGTACTTC

D gene: TRBD2
V gene: TRBV7-2
J gene: TRBJ2-1
clone size: few
CDR3 protein: CASRSIAGYSYNEQFF
CDR3 DNA: TGTGCCAGCCGATCCATAGCGGGATACTCCTACAATGAGCAGTTCTTC

D gene: TRBD1
V gene: TRBV28
J gene: TRBJ1-2
clone size: few
CDR3 protein: CASRGTGYGYTF
CDR3 DNA: TGTGCCAGCAGGGGGACAGGGTATGGCTACACCTTC

D gene: TRBD2
V gene: TRBV20-1
J gene: TRBJ2-1
clone size: -
CDR3 protein: CSARSGSGYNEQFF
CDR3 DNA: TGCAGTGCTAGGAGCGGGAGTGGTTACAATGAGCAGTTCTTC

D gene: -
V gene: TRBV15
J gene: TRBJ2-5
clone size: few
CDR3 protein: CATSSLRTETQYF
CDR3 DNA: TGTGCCACCAGCAGTCTCCGGACGGAGACCCAGTACTTC

D gene: -
V gene: TRBV12-3/TRBV12-4
J gene: TRBJ2-3
clone size: -
CDR3 protein: CASRRQAASTDTQYF
CDR3 DNA: TGTGCCAGCAGGAGACAGGCCGCTAGCACAGATACGCAGTATTTT

D gene: -
V gene: TRBV5-1
J gene: TRBJ1-4
clone size: -
CDR3 protein: CASSLIGQGGEKLFF
CDR3 DNA: TGCGCCAGCAGCTTGATCGGCCAGGGTGGGGAAAAACTGTTTTTT

D gene: TRBD2
V gene: TRBV7-2
J gene: TRBJ2-1
clone size: few
CDR3 protein: CASSRIERGRPYNEQFF
CDR3 DNA: TGTGCCAGCAGCCGCATTGAGCGGGGGCGTCCGTACAATGAGCAGTTCTTC

D gene: TRBD2
V gene: TRBV3-1
J gene: TRBJ2-3
clone size: -
CDR3 protein: CASSPVAGGPTDTQYF
CDR3 DNA: TGTGCCAGCAGCCCGGTAGCGGGAGGGCCTACAGATACGCAGTATTTT

D gene: TRBD1
V gene: TRBV12-3/TRBV12-4
J gene: TRBJ1-2
clone size: few
CDR3 protein: CASSPLDRGRNYGYTF
CDR3 DNA: TGTGCCAGCAGCCCCCTGGACAGGGGGCGTAACTATGGCTACACCTTC

D gene: TRBD1
V gene: TRBV20-1
J gene: TRBJ1-2
clone size: many
CDR3 protein: CSARDLPGQESFDYTF
CDR3 DNA: TGCAGTGCTAGAGATCTGCCGGGACAGGAGAGCTTCGACTACACCTTC

D gene: TRBD2
V gene: TRBV7-9
J gene: TRBJ2-1
clone size: few
CDR3 protein: CASSLPTSGSSYNEQFF
CDR3 DNA: TGTGCCAGCAGCTTACCGACTAGCGGGAGCTCCTACAATGAGCAGTTCTTC

D gene: TRBD1
V gene: TRBV14
J gene: TRBJ1-1
clone size: -
CDR3 protein: CATSSLGGGFTEAFF
CDR3 DNA: TGTGCCACCTCTTCTTTGGGAGGGGGCTTCACTGAAGCTTTCTTT

D gene: -
V gene: TRBV6-5
J gene: TRBJ1-6
clone size: few
CDR3 protein: CASSYSLSSYNSPLHF
CDR3 DNA: TGTGCCAGCAGTTACTCGCTTAGCTCCTATAATTCACCCCTCCACTTT

D gene: TRBD1
V gene: TRBV19
J gene: TRBJ1-1
clone size: -
CDR3 protein: CASSRRTGVDTEAFF
CDR3 DNA: TGTGCCAGTAGTAGACGGACAGGGGTGGACACTGAAGCTTTCTTT

D gene: -
V gene: TRBV7-3
J gene: TRBJ1-2
clone size: -
CDR3 protein: CASSLNGDGYTF
CDR3 DNA: TGTGCCAGCAGCTTAAATGGGGATGGCTACACCTTC

D gene: TRBD1
V gene: TRBV20-1
J gene: TRBJ2-5
clone size: few
CDR3 protein: CSARDRTGGKTQYF
CDR3 DNA: TGCAGTGCTAGAGATCGTACAGGGGGCAAGACCCAGTACTTC

D gene: -
V gene: TRBV30
J gene: TRBJ1-1
clone size: many
CDR3 protein: CAWSVRGRGTEAFF
CDR3 DNA: TGTGCCTGGAGTGTACGGGGTCGGGGGACTGAAGCTTTCTTT

D gene: TRBD1
V gene: TRBV4-3
J gene: TRBJ2-2
clone size: few
CDR3 protein: CASSHEGQGSGELFF
CDR3 DNA: TGCGCCAGCAGCCATGAGGGACAGGGGTCCGGGGAGCTGTTTTTT

D gene: TRBD1
V gene: TRBV6-5
J gene: TRBJ2-7
clone size: -
CDR3 protein: CASSYVGQGSYEQYF
CDR3 DNA: TGTGCCAGCAGTTATGTCGGACAGGGCTCCTACGAGCAGTACTTC

D gene: -
V gene: TRBV29-1
J gene: TRBJ2-5
clone size: few
CDR3 protein: CSVKRYSIGETQYF
CDR3 DNA: TGCAGCGTTAAGAGATACTCAATTGGAGAGACCCAGTACTTC

D gene: -
V gene: TRBV7-2
J gene: TRBJ2-1
clone size: -
CDR3 protein: CASSLVLEDVEQFF
CDR3 DNA: TGTGCCAGCAGCTTAGTTTTGGAAGATGTTGAGCAGTTCTTC

D gene: -
V gene: TRBV11-2
J gene: TRBJ2-3
clone size: few
CDR3 protein: CASSLDQVRDTQYF
CDR3 DNA: TGTGCCAGCAGCTTGGATCAGGTGCGGGATACGCAGTATTTT

D gene: TRBD1
V gene: TRBV7-2
J gene: TRBJ2-5
clone size: few
CDR3 protein: CASSLTGGGTQYF
CDR3 DNA: TGTGCCAGCAGCTTGACAGGGGGAGGGACCCAGTACTTC

D gene: -
V gene: TRBV3-1
J gene: TRBJ2-1
clone size: -
CDR3 protein: CASGPGQVGSQFF
CDR3 DNA: TGTGCCAGCGGGCCGGGACAAGTGGGGTCGCAGTTCTTC

D gene: -
V gene: TRBV10-3
J gene: TRBJ2-6
clone size: many
CDR3 protein: CAISRAVMRGANVLTF
CDR3 DNA: TGTGCCATCAGTAGGGCCGTAATGCGGGGGGCCAACGTCCTGACTTTC

D gene: -
V gene: TRBV4-2
J gene: TRBJ2-7
clone size: -
CDR3 protein: CASSQESSLASQQYF
CDR3 DNA: TGTGCCAGCAGCCAAGAGAGTAGCTTGGCGTCTCAGCAGTACTTC

D gene: TRBD2
V gene: TRBV7-2
J gene: TRBJ2-1
clone size: few
CDR3 protein: CASSSTSGVHNEQFF
CDR3 DNA: TGTGCCAGCAGCTCGACTAGCGGGGTCCACAATGAGCAGTTCTTC

D gene: TRBD1
V gene: TRBV7-9
J gene: TRBJ2-5
clone size: few
CDR3 protein: CASSRRTGRQETQYF
CDR3 DNA: TGTGCCAGCAGCCGACGGACAGGTCGCCAAGAGACCCAGTACTTC

D gene: -
V gene: TRBV7-2
J gene: TRBJ2-5
clone size: once
CDR3 protein: CASSLVWGRGLETQYF
CDR3 DNA: TGTGCCAGCAGCTTAGTGTGGGGCCGGGGTCTGGAGACCCAGTACTTC

D gene: TRBD1
V gene: TRBV4-2
J gene: TRBJ2-2
clone size: few
CDR3 protein: CASSQTRQGNTGELFF
CDR3 DNA: TGTGCCAGCAGCCAGACTCGACAGGGAAACACCGGGGAGCTGTTTTTT

D gene: -
V gene: TRBV28
J gene: TRBJ1-5
clone size: -
CDR3 protein: CASSALRQPQHF
CDR3 DNA: TGTGCCAGCAGCGCCCTAAGGCAGCCCCAGCATTTT